Listed here is a single T cell receptor beta chain. With 4 bases removed from V and 0 bases from J, the gap between germline ends came to 15 bases. CDR1 MNHNS and CDR2 SASEGT come from the germline V gene. The CDR3 has 17 residues. The data belong to a study of T cell responses to AZD1222 COVID-19 vaccine. This table comes from immunoSEQ multiplex PCR, and its TCRdb copy is limited to in-frame clones, with some not included. This sample has about 180,000 clones, with 80% to 95% found just once. The clonotype originates from an adult who received the AZD1222 COVID-19 vaccine. The chain links TRBV6-1 to TRBJ1-4; D gene uncertain. Sequencing used peripheral blood, obtained 28 days after the second AZD1222 dose. The CDR3 DNA sequence: TGTGCCAGCAGTGCCGTGCGGGTCGGCCCAACTAATGAAAAACTGTTTTTT. Translating it yields CASSAVRVGPTNEKLFF.